Listed below are T cell receptor beta chains from one sample, sequenced in a study of spatial heterogeneity in lung cancer. One entry per CDR3 protein, called by TCRdb with MiXCR from the 5' RACE reads. Of 25,000 to 35,000 distinct CDR3 sequences listed, 5.4% are singletons. The sequenced sample was PBMCs, obtained at follow-up. The receptors originated from a female donor with early-stage non-small cell lung cancer. The CDR3 runs from the conserved cysteine through the conserved F or W. Fields, in order: clone size, CDR3 length, D gene, V gene, J gene, CDR3 DNA, CDR3 protein. The D gene is left open where the match is weak. The size entry is marked missing in some rows and otherwise reads once, few, many or a size class.

abundance: many
len: 14
d_gene: TRBD2
v_gene: TRBV19
j_gene: TRBJ2-3
CDR3nt: TGTGCCAGAATGACTAGCGGGGGAACAGATACGCAGTATTTT
CDR3aa: CARMTSGGTDTQYF

abundance: many
len: 14
d_gene: .
v_gene: TRBV9
j_gene: TRBJ1-3
CDR3nt: TGTGCCAGCAGCCCGACCAACGCTGGAAACACCATATATTTT
CDR3aa: CASSPTNAGNTIYF

abundance: many
len: 17
d_gene: TRBD2
v_gene: TRBV27
j_gene: TRBJ2-1
CDR3nt: TGTGCCAGCAGTCCGCGACTAGCCGCCCTGATCAACAATGAGCAGTTCTTC
CDR3aa: CASSPRLAALINNEQFF

abundance: many
len: 14
d_gene: .
v_gene: TRBV12-3/TRBV12-4
j_gene: TRBJ1-5
CDR3nt: TGTGCCAGCAGCAGGGATAATAGCAATCAGCCCCAGCATTTT
CDR3aa: CASSRDNSNQPQHF

abundance: .
len: 19
d_gene: TRBD2
v_gene: TRBV5-6
j_gene: TRBJ2-7
CDR3nt: TGTGCCAGCAGCTTGATGTTTCTAGCGGGGGCGTCCCCTTCTCGAGAGCAGTACTTC
CDR3aa: CASSLMFLAGASPSREQYF

abundance: many
len: 14
d_gene: .
v_gene: TRBV7-6
j_gene: TRBJ1-1
CDR3nt: TGTGCCAGCAGCCTAGCTCCAGGGAACACTGAAGCTTTCTTT
CDR3aa: CASSLAPGNTEAFF

abundance: many
len: 13
d_gene: .
v_gene: TRBV3-1
j_gene: TRBJ2-7
CDR3nt: TGTGCCAGCAGCCAAGATCTCAGGAGCGGACGGTACTTC
CDR3aa: CASSQDLRSGRYF

abundance: many
len: 14
d_gene: TRBD1
v_gene: TRBV19
j_gene: TRBJ2-4
CDR3nt: TGTGCCAGTAGTTTCCGGGACAGCAAAAACATTCAGTACTTC
CDR3aa: CASSFRDSKNIQYF

abundance: many
len: 18
d_gene: .
v_gene: TRBV21-1
j_gene: TRBJ2-1
CDR3nt: TGTGCCAGCATCCCAGAAGCGGGACTAGCGGGAGGGCCCGATGAGCAGTTCTTC
CDR3aa: CASIPEAGLAGGPDEQFF

abundance: many
len: 13
d_gene: .
v_gene: TRBV15
j_gene: TRBJ2-3
CDR3nt: TGTGCCACCAAGACGGGGGGCACAGATACGCAGTATTTT
CDR3aa: CATKTGGTDTQYF

abundance: many
len: 14
d_gene: TRBD1
v_gene: TRBV20-1
j_gene: TRBJ2-3
CDR3nt: TGCAGTGCTAGAGAGAGACTCGGGACAGGGTCGCAGTATTTT
CDR3aa: CSARERLGTGSQYF

abundance: .
len: 13
d_gene: .
v_gene: TRBV4-3
j_gene: TRBJ1-1
CDR3nt: TGCGCCAGCAGCCAAGTTCTTAGCACTGAAGCTTTCTTT
CDR3aa: CASSQVLSTEAFF

abundance: few
len: 16
d_gene: TRBD2
v_gene: TRBV7-2
j_gene: TRBJ2-3
CDR3nt: TGTGCCAGCAGCTTAAACGGTGGGAGGGGTCCAGATACGCAGTATTTT
CDR3aa: CASSLNGGRGPDTQYF

abundance: few
len: 14
d_gene: .
v_gene: TRBV7-3
j_gene: TRBJ1-5
CDR3nt: TGTGCCAGCAGCTTACGACAGTTTAATCAGCCCCAGCATTTT
CDR3aa: CASSLRQFNQPQHF

abundance: many
len: 16
d_gene: .
v_gene: TRBV28
j_gene: TRBJ1-6
CDR3nt: TGTGCCAGCAGTTTTTTTCAGTCAGGGAGTAATTCACCCCTCCACTTT
CDR3aa: CASSFFQSGSNSPLHF

abundance: many
len: 15
d_gene: TRBD1
v_gene: TRBV15
j_gene: TRBJ1-2
CDR3nt: TGTGCCACCAGAATGACGACAGGGGGTTCCTATGGCTACACCTTC
CDR3aa: CATRMTTGGSYGYTF

abundance: many
len: 13
d_gene: TRBD1
v_gene: TRBV20-1
j_gene: TRBJ1-2
CDR3nt: TGCAGTGCTATGGGACAGGGGGCGTCGGGCTACACCTTC
CDR3aa: CSAMGQGASGYTF

abundance: many
len: 13
d_gene: .
v_gene: TRBV3-1
j_gene: TRBJ2-5
CDR3nt: TGTGCCAGCAGCCAAGATCGTGGACAGACCCAGTACTTC
CDR3aa: CASSQDRGQTQYF

abundance: many
len: 17
d_gene: .
v_gene: TRBV2
j_gene: TRBJ2-6
CDR3nt: TGTGCCAGCAGTGAACCCCGGTTGGGGGTTGGGGCCAACGTCCTGACTTTC
CDR3aa: CASSEPRLGVGANVLTF

abundance: many
len: 14
d_gene: .
v_gene: TRBV20-1
j_gene: TRBJ2-1
CDR3nt: TGCAGTGCTAGAGGGGCGCCAGATCCGAGTGAGCAGTTCTTC
CDR3aa: CSARGAPDPSEQFF

abundance: many
len: 14
d_gene: .
v_gene: TRBV11-1
j_gene: TRBJ2-5
CDR3nt: TGTGCCAGCAGCCGTCTGGGGTTGAGAGAGACCCAGTACTTC
CDR3aa: CASSRLGLRETQYF

abundance: many
len: 15
d_gene: TRBD1
v_gene: TRBV5-4
j_gene: TRBJ2-2
CDR3nt: TGTGCCAGCAGCTTGGCGGCAGGGGGCTCCGGGGAGCTGTTTTTT
CDR3aa: CASSLAAGGSGELFF

abundance: medium-sized
len: 15
d_gene: .
v_gene: TRBV20-1
j_gene: TRBJ2-7
CDR3nt: TGCAGTGCTAGAGATCTAGCGAAGCTCTCCTACGAGCAGTACTTC
CDR3aa: CSARDLAKLSYEQYF

abundance: many
len: 17
d_gene: .
v_gene: TRBV12-3/TRBV12-4
j_gene: TRBJ1-5
CDR3nt: TGTGCCAGCAGCCCTTTTGGTTGGACCGCCAGCAATCAGCCCCAGCATTTT
CDR3aa: CASSPFGWTASNQPQHF

abundance: .
len: 14
d_gene: TRBD2
v_gene: TRBV9
j_gene: TRBJ2-7
CDR3nt: TGTGCCAGCAGCGTAACTAGCGGGCCCTACGAGCAGTACTTC
CDR3aa: CASSVTSGPYEQYF

abundance: many
len: 13
d_gene: .
v_gene: TRBV24-1
j_gene: TRBJ2-2
CDR3nt: TGTGCCACTAGAGCGTCTTCCACCGGGGAGCTGTTTTTT
CDR3aa: CATRASSTGELFF

abundance: many
len: 17
d_gene: TRBD2
v_gene: TRBV4-3
j_gene: TRBJ2-1
CDR3nt: TGCGCCAGCAGCCAATCGATAGCGGGGGGTCCTGACAATGAGCAGTTCTTC
CDR3aa: CASSQSIAGGPDNEQFF

abundance: .
len: 12
d_gene: TRBD1
v_gene: TRBV6-2/TRBV6-3
j_gene: TRBJ1-2
CDR3nt: TGTGCCAGCAGCACAGGGGTCTATGGCTACACCTTC
CDR3aa: CASSTGVYGYTF

abundance: .
len: 14
d_gene: TRBD2
v_gene: TRBV20-1
j_gene: TRBJ2-7
CDR3nt: TGCAGTGCTAGCCTGGGACTAGCGGGCTACGAGCAGTACTTC
CDR3aa: CSASLGLAGYEQYF

abundance: many
len: 15
d_gene: TRBD1
v_gene: TRBV28
j_gene: TRBJ1-5
CDR3nt: TGTGCCAGCAGTTTAGGACAGGGGTTCCGTCAGCCCCAGCATTTT
CDR3aa: CASSLGQGFRQPQHF

abundance: many
len: 14
d_gene: TRBD1
v_gene: TRBV27
j_gene: TRBJ2-5
CDR3nt: TGTGCCAGCAGTGGAACAGGGGCCCAGGAGACCCAGTACTTC
CDR3aa: CASSGTGAQETQYF

abundance: many
len: 17
d_gene: .
v_gene: TRBV24-1
j_gene: TRBJ2-1
CDR3nt: TGTGCCACCAGTCAGAGAATCGGAGGGAATCGCATCAATGAGCAGTTCTTC
CDR3aa: CATSQRIGGNRINEQFF

abundance: many
len: 15
d_gene: TRBD2
v_gene: TRBV2
j_gene: TRBJ2-7
CDR3nt: TGTGCCAGCAGTGTAGAGGGACTAGCGGGGGGACCCAAACAGTTC
CDR3aa: CASSVEGLAGGPKQF